This T cell receptor beta chain originates from a study of blood T cell repertoires in COVID-19. About the study: The samples span acute and convalescent COVID-19 from the United States, Italy and Spain. PBMCs, B-cell-depleted T cells, or T cells were the source of the cDNA or gDNA that made up the material.

Authors' data handling: Amplification from reference gene primers served as the basis for estimated nucleated cell counts. Assay: immunoSEQ multiplex PCR; the TCRdb copy retains only in-frame clones and omits some. The DNA gave D and trimming, while V, J and clone size come from that table. The data contain 130,000 or so clones, over 55% of them singletons. The CDR3 extends over 15 amino acids. CDR1 is SGDLS and CDR2 is YYNGEE in the germline V gene. The V end lost 4 bases, the J end lost 2 bases, and 16 bases lay between the germline ends. V gene TRBV9 combines with J gene TRBJ2-7; TRBD2 might be the D (6 bases). Sequencing was done on a sample of peripheral blood. This sequence was found in a woman in her 70s with acute or convalescent COVID-19. The CDR3 region has the DNA TGTGCCAGCAGCCCGGACGCGGGAAATACCTACGAGCAGTACTTC. Translation gives CASSPDAGNTYEQYF.